This T cell receptor beta chain was captured in a study of T-cell memory formation after mild COVID-19. General study points: The main location of contracting CD4+ clones was CM and EM, and that of contracting CD8+ clones was EMRA. Contracting clones, day 15 to 85, had balanced CD4/CD8, and later expanders favored CD4+. Memory cells collected pre-infection included some clones that later responded, suggesting cross-reactive memory joined. Second-wave clones reaching peak frequency on day 37 lacked confirmed SARS-CoV-2 specificity.

The CDR3 has 15 residues. Losses at the gene ends were 3 bases for V and 9 bases for J; bases not matched to a gene: 7. Germline V lookup: CDR1 SGHRS, CDR2 YFSETQ. The sample holds one count of this clonotype. Its antigen is as yet unknown. MiXCR, applied by TCRdb to the 5' RACE reads, yields one record per CDR3 protein. The data show just under 350,000 distinct CDR3 sequences, over 10% seen once. J is TRBJ2-1 and V is TRBV5-1; TRBD1 aligns across 12 bases. This clonotype was obtained from a man younger than 35 who had mild COVID-19 (a few samples of this study predate the infection). Cell type and time point are not known. Sequences were obtained from PBMCs or a T cell subset sorted from them (not recorded which). DNA of the CDR3: TGCGCCAGCAGCTGGGGACAGGGGGCAGATGGTGAGCAGTTCTTC. Amino acids: CASSWGQGADGEQFF.